This TCR beta chain was documented in a study of blood T cells in healthy people across ages. This clonotype has more than one count but fewer than ten. A second about 7 to 12 cycle PCR used barcoded and J-beta primers. MiXCR, applied by TCRdb to the 5' RACE reads, yields one record per CDR3 protein. The sample has more than 1,400,000 distinct CDR3 sequences; approximately 38% are singletons. CDR3 size: 15 residues. Germline-derived CDR1 and CDR2 are SGHDT and YYEEEE. The sequence came from a woman aged 18 to 35 in good health. The sequencing input was blood. This rearrangement joins TRBV5-6 to TRBJ2-7; D might be TRBD1 (6 bases). The end of the DNA is better explained by TRBJ2-4, so the J call may be wrong. The CDR3 coding sequence is TGTGCCAGCAGACAACAGGGTAGGGACAAAAACATTCAGTACTTC. Protein product: CASRQQGRDKNIQYF.